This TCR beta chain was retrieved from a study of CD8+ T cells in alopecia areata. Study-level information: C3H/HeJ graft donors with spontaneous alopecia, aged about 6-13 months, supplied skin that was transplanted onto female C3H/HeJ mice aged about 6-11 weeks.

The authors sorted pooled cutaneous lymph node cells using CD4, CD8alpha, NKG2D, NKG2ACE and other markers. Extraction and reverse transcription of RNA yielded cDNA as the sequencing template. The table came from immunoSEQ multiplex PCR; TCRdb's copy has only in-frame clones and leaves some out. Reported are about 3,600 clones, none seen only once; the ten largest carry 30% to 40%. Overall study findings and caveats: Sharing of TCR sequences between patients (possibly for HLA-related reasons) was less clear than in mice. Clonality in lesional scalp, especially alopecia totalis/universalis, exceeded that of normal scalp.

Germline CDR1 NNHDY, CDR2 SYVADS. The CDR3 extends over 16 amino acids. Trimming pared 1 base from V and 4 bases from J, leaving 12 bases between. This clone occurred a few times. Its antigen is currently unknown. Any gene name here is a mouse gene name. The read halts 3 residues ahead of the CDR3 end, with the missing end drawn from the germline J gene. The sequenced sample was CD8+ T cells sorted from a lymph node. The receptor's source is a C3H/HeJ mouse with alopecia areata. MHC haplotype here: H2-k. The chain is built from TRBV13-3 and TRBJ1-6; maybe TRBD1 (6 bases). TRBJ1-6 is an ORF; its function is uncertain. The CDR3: CASSDPSTGYNSPLYF. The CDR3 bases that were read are TGTGCCAGCAGTGATCCCTCGACAGGTTATAATTCGCCC.